Below, 20 T cell receptor beta chains from the same sample are listed, as sequenced in a study of blood T cell repertoires in COVID-19. This table comes from immunoSEQ multiplex PCR, and its TCRdb copy is limited to in-frame clones, with some not included. This table holds some 320,000 clones, 80% to 90% found once. The sequenced sample consisted of PBMCs or T cells enriched from blood (not recorded which). The receptors shown here come from a woman in her twenties or thirties who had recovered from COVID-19.

This sequence joins TRBV9 and TRBJ1-2; 8 bases align to TRBD1. CDR1 is SGDLS and CDR2 is YYNGEE in the germline V gene. V gave up 3 bases and J gave up 2 bases; unmatched junction bases: 3. The CDR3 is made up of 14 amino acids. The CDR3 sequence: CASSAQGANYGYTF. DNA for the CDR3: TGTGCCAGCAGCGCTCAGGGGGCCAACTATGGCTACACCTTC.

The chain links TRBV2 to TRBJ2-2; a possible D gene is TRBD1 (5 bases). This CDR3 spans 17 amino acids. V lost 2 bases to trimming and J lost 7 bases, with 20 bases between them. Germline V gives CDR1 SNHLY, CDR2 FYNNEI. CDR3 protein: CASSENRPGFLNGELFF. The DNA for the CDR3 is TGTGCCAGCAGTGAAAATCGACCAGGGTTTCTCAACGGGGAGCTGTTTTTT.

This clone has a handful of counts. The chain has TRBV28 and TRBJ1-4; the D is unclear. Germline CDR1 MDHEN, CDR2 SYDVKM. This CDR3 region has 20 residues. The germline V and J ends were trimmed by 6 bases and 8 bases, with 34 bases remaining between them. CDR3 sequence: CASSFSLRLSVGDTWEKLFF. The CDR3 nucleotides read TGTGCCAGCAGCTTCTCTCTCCGGTTAAGTGTCGGGGATACGTGGGAAAAACTGTTTTTT.

The chain employs TRBV6-5 and TRBJ2-1; D possibly corresponds to TRBD1 (6 bases). Trimming stripped 5 bases from V and 6 bases from J, with 11 bases between. The length of the CDR3 is 13 residues. The germline gives CDR1 MNHEY, CDR2 SVGAGI. The CDR3 loop reads CASSMGHRNEQFF. DNA of the CDR3: TGTGCCAGCAGTATGGGACACCGCAATGAGCAGTTCTTC.

The J gene is TRBJ1-2, the V gene TRBV28, with 7 bases aligning to TRBD1. The trim removed 7 bases at V and 0 bases at J, leaving 5 bases unmatched. Germline CDR1 reads MDHEN; CDR2 reads SYDVKM. CDR3 length: 14 amino acids. The CDR3 protein is CASKRQGSNYGYTF. The CDR3 bases are TGTGCCAGCAAGCGACAGGGCTCTAACTATGGCTACACCTTC.

The chain joins TRBV19 to TRBJ1-6; no firm D call. The V end was cut by 6 bases, the J end by 9 bases, with 18 bases between. The germline gives CDR1 LNHDA, CDR2 SQIVND (reference sequence). The length of the CDR3 is 15 residues. DNA of the CDR3: TGTGCCAGTAGCCCGAACCGGCAGTCGGGTTCACCCCTCCACTTT. As protein: CASSPNRQSGSPLHF. The full variable domain, rest sourced from reference TRBV19 and TRBJ1-6, is DGGITQSPKYLFRKEGQNVTLSCEQNLNHDAMYWYRQDPGQGLRLIYYSQIVNDFQKGDIAEGYSVSREKKESFPLTVTSAQKNPTAFYLCASSPNRQSGSPLHFGNGTRLTVT.

This clone occurred many times. The V call is TRBV14, the J call TRBJ2-2, with 7 bases aligning to TRBD1. Germline V gene sequence: CDR1 SGHDN, CDR2 FVKESK. Trimming removed 1 base from V and 6 bases from J; junction bases left unmatched: 8. The CDR3 has 16 residues. In DNA form, the CDR3 reads TGTGCCAGCAGCCAAGTTCTCTGGACAGGCGCCGGGGAGCTGTTTTTT. Translation gives CASSQVLWTGAGELFF.

This sequence joins TRBV7-2 and TRBJ2-7; a possible D gene is TRBD1 (6 bases). Germline V gene lookup returns CDR1 SGHTA and CDR2 FQGNSA. V was cut by 3 bases and J by 4 bases, with 16 bases left in between. CDR3 size: 15 residues. This CDR3 reads CASSFQQGTSYEQYF. In DNA form, the CDR3 reads TGTGCCAGCAGCTTCCAGCAGGGGACATCGTACGAGCAGTACTTC.

V gene TRBV9 combines with J gene TRBJ2-1; 10 bases are shared with TRBD2. Trimming cost V 3 bases and J 4 bases; bases outside gene matches: 4. This CDR3 is 15 amino acids long. Germline V gives CDR1 SGDLS, CDR2 YYNGEE. The CDR3 sequence is CASSASGGVYNEQFF. Written as DNA, the CDR3 is TGTGCCAGCAGCGCAAGCGGGGGGGTTTACAATGAGCAGTTCTTC.

This sequence joins TRBV5-5 and TRBJ2-3, with TRBD2 matching 12 bases. Germline-derived CDR1 and CDR2 are SGHKS and YYEKEE (reference sequence). The V gene end was trimmed by 1 base and the J gene end by 4 bases; junction bases not matched to a gene: 7. This CDR3 has 17 residues. The CDR3 region is CASSLKASGGAADTQYF. The DNA of the CDR3 is TGTGCCAGCAGCTTGAAGGCTAGCGGGGGGGCTGCAGATACGCAGTATTTT.

This clone was observed a handful of times. The rearrangement links TRBV30 to TRBJ2-7; tentatively, D is TRBD1 (6 bases). Germline-derived CDR1 and CDR2 are GTSNPN and SVGIG (reference sequence). Trimming removed 3 bases at V and 3 bases at J, with 12 bases between. The CDR3 sequence is 13 residues long. The CDR3 DNA follows: TGTGCCTGGAGCGGCCGGGACAACTACGAGCAGTACTTC. Protein: CAWSGRDNYEQYF.

V and J are TRBV19 and TRBJ2-2; D might be TRBD2 (6 bases). The germline V gene has CDR1 LNHDA and CDR2 SQIVND (reference sequence). V shed 7 bases and J shed 6 bases, with 12 bases lying between them. The CDR3 spans 13 residues. The CDR3: CASTWWRAGELFF. In DNA form, the CDR3 reads TGTGCCAGTACTTGGTGGAGGGCCGGGGAGCTGTTTTTT.

CDR3 DNA sequence: TGTGCCACCAGCAGAGCCGGAGGACCTGGAAACACCATATATTTT. Protein sequence: CATSRAGGPGNTIYF. This chain links TRBV15 with TRBJ1-3; D uncertain. Between the trimmed V and J ends, which lost 1 base and 2 bases, there was a span of 9 bases. Germline values: CDR1 LNHNV, CDR2 YYDKDF (reference sequence). This CDR3 spans 15 amino acids.

This clone was counted once. The gene calls are TRBV6-6 and TRBJ1-3; tentatively, D is TRBD1 (6 bases). This CDR3 has 15 residues. The V gene's germline CDR1 is MNHNY and CDR2 SVGAGI (reference sequence). V shed 4 bases and J shed 0 bases, with 10 bases lying between them. The chain's CDR3 is CASSLAGASGNTIYF. CDR3 bases: TGTGCCAGCAGTTTAGCAGGGGCCTCTGGAAACACCATATATTTT.

The chain carries TRBV6-5 and TRBJ2-1; 8 bases match TRBD2. CDR1 and CDR2 from the germline V gene are MNHEY and SVGAGI. The CDR3 is made up of 14 amino acids. V lost 8 bases and J lost 7; bases outside the gene matches: 10. CDR3 DNA: TGTGCCAGCGGGAAACTAGCGGACCCTAATGAGCAGTTCTTC. This sequence encodes CASGKLADPNEQFF.

J is TRBJ1-5 and V is TRBV6-1; D is perhaps TRBD1 (5 bases). CDR1 and CDR2 (germline): MNHNS, SASEGT. This CDR3 has 15 residues. Trimming took 3 bases from V and 3 from J, leaving 12 bases between them. CDR3 sequence reads: CASSDRGGNNQPQHF. CDR3 DNA sequence: TGTGCCAGCAGTGATCGGGGGGGGAACAATCAGCCCCAGCATTTT.

This clone was seen a few times. This chain links TRBV15 with TRBJ2-7, with 7 bases that match TRBD1. The CDR3 extends over 15 amino acids. Trimming took 1 base from V and 1 from J; bases not matched to a gene: 4. Germline V CDR1 and CDR2: LNHNV, YYDKDF (reference sequence). CDR3 sequence reads: CATSRATGTSYEQYF. The CDR3 region has the DNA TGTGCCACCAGCAGAGCGACAGGGACGTCCTACGAGCAGTACTTC.

The chain uses TRBV11-2 and TRBJ1-5; D is perhaps TRBD1 (6 bases). Trimming left V 5 bases short and J 2 bases short, with 13 bases between. Germline CDR1 SGHAT, CDR2 FQNNGV. This CDR3 spans 15 amino acids. The DNA for the CDR3 is TGTGCCAGCAGCCCTACAGGGTTGGGCAATCAGCCCCAGCATTTT. Its translation is CASSPTGLGNQPQHF. The full variable domain, its missing parts supplied by reference TRBV11-2 and TRBJ1-5, is EAGVAQSPRYKIIEKRQSVAFWCNPISGHATLYWYQQILGQGPKLLIQFQNNGVVDDSQLPKDRFSAERLKGVDSTLKIQPAKLEDSAVYLCASSPTGLGNQPQHFGDGTRLSIL.

The rearrangement joins TRBV11-1 to TRBJ1-6; D perhaps matches TRBD1 (5 bases). V shed 5 bases and J shed 10 bases, with 18 bases lying between them. The CDR3 extends over 15 amino acids. CDR1 is SGHAT, CDR2 FQDESV, per germline (reference sequence). CDR3 amino acids: CASSPPPGRGSPLHF. In DNA, the CDR3 is TGTGCCAGCAGCCCACCCCCAGGGCGTGGGTCACCCCTCCACTTT.

Details on this clone: Other nucleotide sequences in the sample specify the same CDR3. The CDR3 protein is CASSLGQYNEQFF. The DNA of the CDR3 is TGTGCCAGCAGCCTCGGACAGTACAATGAGCAGTTCTTC. The chain carries TRBV7-9 and TRBJ2-1, with a possible D match to TRBD1 (6 bases). CDR3 length: 13 residues. The germline V gene encodes CDR1 SEHNR and CDR2 FQNEAQ (reference sequence). V gave up 5 bases and J gave up 4 bases, with 9 bases separating them. Full variable domain (missing parts from reference TRBV7-9 and TRBJ2-1): DTGVSQNPRHKITKRGQNVTFRCDPISEHNRLYWYRQTLGQGPEFLTYFQNEAQLEKSRLLSDRFSAERPKGSFSTLEIQRTEQGDSAMYLCASSLGQYNEQFFGPGTRLTVL.